This T cell receptor beta chain is from a study of T cell changes during pregnancy in multiple sclerosis. This CDR3 has 16 residues. Losses at the gene ends were 3 bases for V and 2 bases for J; bases not matched to a gene: 3. Germline V gene lookup returns CDR1 LNHDA and CDR2 SQIVND (reference sequence). Data came from immunoSEQ multiplex PCR; TCRdb stores just in-frame clones and leaves some out. The table records over 30,000 clones, almost 95% of them present only once. J is TRBJ2-2 and V is TRBV19; 10 positions agree with TRBD1. The clonotype originates from a female donor with multiple sclerosis, enrolled in a pregnancy study. This specimen consisted of CD4+ T cells from peripheral blood mononuclear cells, obtained after pregnancy. This CDR3 reads CASSMGQGSNTGELFF. The CDR3 DNA reads TGTGCCAGTAGTATGGGACAGGGGTCTAACACCGGGGAGCTGTTTTTT. The full variable domain, in which reference TRBV19 and TRBJ2-2 provide the parts outside the CDR3, is DGGITQSPKYLFRKEGQNVTLSCEQNLNHDAMYWYRQDPGQGLRLIYYSQIVNDFQKGDIAEGYSVSREKKESFPLTVTSAQKNPTAFYLCASSMGQGSNTGELFFGEGSRLTVL.